This TCR beta chain is drawn from a study of blood T cell repertoires in COVID-19. As for the study in general: PBMCs, B-cell-depleted T cells, or T cells provided the cDNA or gDNA that made up the material.

V lost 5 bases and J lost 2; bases outside the gene matches: 5. The CDR3 is 15 amino acids. Germline lookup yields CDR1 PRHDT and CDR2 FYEKMQ (reference sequence). In the authors' workflow: Nucleated cell counts were estimated from reference gene primer amplification. Sequencing was performed with immunoSEQ multiplex PCR; in TCRdb, only in-frame clones are kept and a portion is missing. That table furnishes V, J and clone size, whereas the DNA furnished D and trimming. The sample lists 310,000 or so clones, about nine tenths occurring once. Participant reports of clinical history set cohort assignment.

This chain connects TRBV13 to TRBJ1-3, with TRBD1 matching over 8 bases. Sequencing was performed on PBMCs or T cells enriched from blood (not recorded which). The source of this sequence is a young woman who had recovered from COVID-19. In nucleotides, the CDR3 is TGTGCCAGCAGCCCTCGGACAGGGCCTGGAAACACCATATATTTT. The encoded protein is CASSPRTGPGNTIYF.